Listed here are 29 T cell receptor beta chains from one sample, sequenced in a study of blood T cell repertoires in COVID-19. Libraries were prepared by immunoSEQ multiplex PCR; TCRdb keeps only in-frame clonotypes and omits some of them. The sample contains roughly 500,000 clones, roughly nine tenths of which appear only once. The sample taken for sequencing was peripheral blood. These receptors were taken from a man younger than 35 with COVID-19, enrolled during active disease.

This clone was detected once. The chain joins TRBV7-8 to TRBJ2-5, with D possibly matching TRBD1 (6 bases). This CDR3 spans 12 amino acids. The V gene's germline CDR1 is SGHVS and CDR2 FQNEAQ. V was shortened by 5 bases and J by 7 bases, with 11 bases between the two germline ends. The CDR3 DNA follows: TGTGCCAGCAGCCCGCGAGGGGGGACCCAGTACTTC. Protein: CASSPRGGTQYF.

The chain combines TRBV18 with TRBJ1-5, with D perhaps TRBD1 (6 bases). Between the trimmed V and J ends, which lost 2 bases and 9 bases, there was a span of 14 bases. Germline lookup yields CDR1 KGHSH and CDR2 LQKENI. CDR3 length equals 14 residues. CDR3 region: CASSPYRDTPPQHF. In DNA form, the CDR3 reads TGTGCCAGCTCACCATACCGGGACACTCCGCCCCAGCATTTT.

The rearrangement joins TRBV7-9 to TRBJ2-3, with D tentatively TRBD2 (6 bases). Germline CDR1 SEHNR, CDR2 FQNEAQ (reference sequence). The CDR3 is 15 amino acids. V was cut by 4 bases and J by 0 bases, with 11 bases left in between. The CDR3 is CASSSIAESTDTQYF. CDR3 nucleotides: TGTGCCAGCAGCTCCATAGCGGAAAGCACAGATACGCAGTATTTT.

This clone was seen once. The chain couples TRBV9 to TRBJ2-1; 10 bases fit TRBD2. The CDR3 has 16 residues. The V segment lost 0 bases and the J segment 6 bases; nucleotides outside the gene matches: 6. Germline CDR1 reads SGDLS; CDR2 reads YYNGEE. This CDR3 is CASSVGVLAGVNEQFF. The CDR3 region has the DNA TGTGCCAGCAGCGTAGGTGTCCTAGCGGGGGTCAATGAGCAGTTCTTC.

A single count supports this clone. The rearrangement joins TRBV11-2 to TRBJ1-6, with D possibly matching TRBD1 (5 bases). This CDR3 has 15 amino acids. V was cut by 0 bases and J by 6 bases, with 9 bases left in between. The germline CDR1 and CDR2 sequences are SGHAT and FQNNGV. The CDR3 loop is CASSLDWGGNSPLHF. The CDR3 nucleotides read TGTGCCAGCAGCTTAGATTGGGGCGGTAATTCACCCCTCCACTTT.

Here the CDR3 DNA reads TGTGCCAGCAGGCCCAGGACTAGCGGTCACAATGAGCAGTTCTTC. Protein: CASRPRTSGHNEQFF. The V call is TRBV2, the J call TRBJ2-1, with 10 bases fitting TRBD2. CDR1 SNHLY and CDR2 FYNNEI come from the germline V gene. This CDR3 has 15 residues. J lost 5 bases, V lost 6 bases, and 7 bases had no gene match.

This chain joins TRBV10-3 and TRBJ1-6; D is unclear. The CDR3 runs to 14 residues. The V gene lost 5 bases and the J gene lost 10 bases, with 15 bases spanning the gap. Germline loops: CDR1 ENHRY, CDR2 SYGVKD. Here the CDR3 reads CAISNHGRESPLHF. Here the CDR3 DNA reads TGTGCCATCAGTAACCACGGGAGGGAGTCACCCCTCCACTTT.

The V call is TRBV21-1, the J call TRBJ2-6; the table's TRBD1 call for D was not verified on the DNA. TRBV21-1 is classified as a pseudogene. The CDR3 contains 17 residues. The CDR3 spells CASSKVGQGPGANVLTF. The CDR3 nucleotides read TGTGCCAGCAGCAAAGTGGGACAGGGGCCTGGGGCCAACGTCCTGACTTTC.

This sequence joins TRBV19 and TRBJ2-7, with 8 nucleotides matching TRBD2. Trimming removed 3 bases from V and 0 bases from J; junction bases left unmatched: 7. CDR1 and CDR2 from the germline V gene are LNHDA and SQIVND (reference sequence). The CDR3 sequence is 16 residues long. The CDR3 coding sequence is TGTGCCAGTAGTATTCGGGCCAGCGGGAGCTCCTACGAGCAGTACTTC. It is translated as CASSIRASGSSYEQYF. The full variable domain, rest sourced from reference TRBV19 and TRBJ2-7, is DGGITQSPKYLFRKEGQNVTLSCEQNLNHDAMYWYRQDPGQGLRLIYYSQIVNDFQKGDIAEGYSVSREKKESFPLTVTSAQKNPTAFYLCASSIRASGSSYEQYFGPGTRLTVT.

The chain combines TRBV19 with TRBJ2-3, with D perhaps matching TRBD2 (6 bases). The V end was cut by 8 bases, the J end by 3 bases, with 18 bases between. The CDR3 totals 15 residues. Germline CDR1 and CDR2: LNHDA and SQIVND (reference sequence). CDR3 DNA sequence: TGTGCCAGTTCCTTGGCTAGCGCAGGGACAGATACGCAGTATTTT. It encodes CASSLASAGTDTQYF.

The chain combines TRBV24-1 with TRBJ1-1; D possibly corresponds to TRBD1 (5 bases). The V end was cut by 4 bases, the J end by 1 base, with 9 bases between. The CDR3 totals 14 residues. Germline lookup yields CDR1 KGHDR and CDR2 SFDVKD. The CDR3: CATSDSTANTEAFF. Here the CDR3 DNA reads TGTGCCACCAGTGACTCGACAGCGAACACTGAAGCTTTCTTT.

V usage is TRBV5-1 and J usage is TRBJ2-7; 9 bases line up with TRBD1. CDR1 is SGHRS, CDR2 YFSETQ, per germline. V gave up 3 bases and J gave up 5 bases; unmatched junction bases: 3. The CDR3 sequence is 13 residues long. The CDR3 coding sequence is TGCGCCAGCAGCTGGGGACAGGGTAACGAGCAGTACTTC. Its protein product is CASSWGQGNEQYF.

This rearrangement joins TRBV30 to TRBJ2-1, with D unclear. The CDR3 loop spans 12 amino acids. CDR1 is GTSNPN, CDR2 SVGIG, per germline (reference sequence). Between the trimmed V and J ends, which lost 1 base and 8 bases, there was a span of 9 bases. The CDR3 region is CAWSALTDEQFF. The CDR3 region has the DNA TGTGCCTGGAGTGCTCTCACGGATGAGCAGTTCTTC. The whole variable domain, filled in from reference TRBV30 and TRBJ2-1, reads SQTIHQWPATLVQPVGSPLSLECTVEGTSNPNLYWYRQAAGRGLQLLFYSVGIGQISSEVPQNLSASRPQDRQFILSSKKLLLSDSGFYLCAWSALTDEQFFGPGTRLTVL.

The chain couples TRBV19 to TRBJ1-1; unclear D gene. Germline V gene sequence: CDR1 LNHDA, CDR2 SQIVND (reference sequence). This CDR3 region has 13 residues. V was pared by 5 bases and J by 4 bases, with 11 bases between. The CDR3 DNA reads TGTGCCAGTAGTCAACAAGTAAGCACTGAAGCTTTCTTT. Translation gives CASSQQVSTEAFF.

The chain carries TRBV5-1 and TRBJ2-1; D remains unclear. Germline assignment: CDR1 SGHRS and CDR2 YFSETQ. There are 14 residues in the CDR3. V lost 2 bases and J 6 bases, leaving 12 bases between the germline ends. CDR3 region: CASSLVSDTNEQFF. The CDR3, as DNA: TGCGCCAGCAGCTTAGTTAGTGACACCAATGAGCAGTTCTTC. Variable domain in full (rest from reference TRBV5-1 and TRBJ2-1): KAGVTQTPRYLIKTRGQQVTLSCSPISGHRSVSWYQQTPGQGLQFLFEYFSETQRNKGNFPGRFSGRQFSNSRSEMNVSTLELGDSALYLCASSLVSDTNEQFFGPGTRLTVL.

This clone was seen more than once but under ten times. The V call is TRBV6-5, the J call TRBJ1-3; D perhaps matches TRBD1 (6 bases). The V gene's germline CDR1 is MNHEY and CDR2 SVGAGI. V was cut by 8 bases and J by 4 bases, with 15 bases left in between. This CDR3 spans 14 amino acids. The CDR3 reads CASDSTGAGNTIYF. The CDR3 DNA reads TGTGCCAGCGATTCGACAGGAGCCGGAAACACCATATATTTT.

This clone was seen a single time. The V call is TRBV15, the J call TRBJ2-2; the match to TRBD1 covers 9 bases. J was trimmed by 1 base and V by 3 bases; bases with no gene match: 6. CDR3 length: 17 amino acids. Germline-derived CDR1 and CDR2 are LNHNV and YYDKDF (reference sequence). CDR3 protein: CATSRGTGRVNTGELFF. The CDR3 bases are TGTGCCACCAGCAGGGGGACAGGGCGGGTGAACACCGGGGAGCTGTTTTTT.

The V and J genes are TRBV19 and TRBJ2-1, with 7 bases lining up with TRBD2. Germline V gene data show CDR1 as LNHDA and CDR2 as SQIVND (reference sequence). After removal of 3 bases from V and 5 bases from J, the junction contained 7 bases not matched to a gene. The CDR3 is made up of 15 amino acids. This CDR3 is CASSIVGGLNNEQFF. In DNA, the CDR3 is TGTGCCAGTAGTATTGTGGGAGGGTTAAACAATGAGCAGTTCTTC.

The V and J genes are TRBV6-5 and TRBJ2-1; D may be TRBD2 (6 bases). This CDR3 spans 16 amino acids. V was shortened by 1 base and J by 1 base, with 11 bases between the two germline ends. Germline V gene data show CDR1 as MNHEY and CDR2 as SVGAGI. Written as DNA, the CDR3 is TGTGCCAGCAGTTACTTGGCGGGAATGTCCTACAATGAGCAGTTCTTC. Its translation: CASSYLAGMSYNEQFF.

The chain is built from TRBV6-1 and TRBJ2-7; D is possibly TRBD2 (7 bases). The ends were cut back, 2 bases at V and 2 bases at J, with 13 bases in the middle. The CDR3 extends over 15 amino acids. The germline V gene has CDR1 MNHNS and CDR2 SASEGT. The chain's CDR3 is CASSELAGAPYEQYF. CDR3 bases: TGTGCCAGCAGTGAACTCGCGGGGGCACCCTACGAGCAGTACTTC.

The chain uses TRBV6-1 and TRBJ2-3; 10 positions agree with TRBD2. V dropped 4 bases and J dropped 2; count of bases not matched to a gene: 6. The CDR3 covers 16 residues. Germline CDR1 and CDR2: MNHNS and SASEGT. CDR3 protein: CASSAGTSAYTDTQYF. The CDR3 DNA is TGTGCCAGCAGTGCCGGGACTAGCGCATACACAGATACGCAGTATTTT.

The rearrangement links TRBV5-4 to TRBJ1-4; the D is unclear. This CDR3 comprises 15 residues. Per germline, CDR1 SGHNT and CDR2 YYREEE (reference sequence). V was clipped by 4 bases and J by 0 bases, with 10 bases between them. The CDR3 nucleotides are TGTGCCAGCAGCCCTACCGGAGCAACTAATGAAAAACTGTTTTTT. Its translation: CASSPTGATNEKLFF.

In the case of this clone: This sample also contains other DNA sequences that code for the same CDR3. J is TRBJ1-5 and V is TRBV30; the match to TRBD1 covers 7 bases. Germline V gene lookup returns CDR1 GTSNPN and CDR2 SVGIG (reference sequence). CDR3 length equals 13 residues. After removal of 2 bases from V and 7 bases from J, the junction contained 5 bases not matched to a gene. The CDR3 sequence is CAWSRQGDQPQHF. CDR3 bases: TGTGCCTGGAGTAGACAGGGCGACCAGCCCCAGCATTTT.

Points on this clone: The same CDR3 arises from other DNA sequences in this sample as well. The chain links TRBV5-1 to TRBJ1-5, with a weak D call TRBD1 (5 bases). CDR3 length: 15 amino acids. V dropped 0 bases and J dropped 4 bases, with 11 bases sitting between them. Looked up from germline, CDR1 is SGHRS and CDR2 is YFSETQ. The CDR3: CASSLEGKGNQPQHF. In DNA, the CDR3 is TGCGCCAGCAGCTTGGAAGGGAAGGGGAATCAGCCCCAGCATTTT. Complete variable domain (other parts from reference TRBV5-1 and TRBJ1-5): KAGVTQTPRYLIKTRGQQVTLSCSPISGHRSVSWYQQTPGQGLQFLFEYFSETQRNKGNFPGRFSGRQFSNSRSEMNVSTLELGDSALYLCASSLEGKGNQPQHFGDGTRLSIL.

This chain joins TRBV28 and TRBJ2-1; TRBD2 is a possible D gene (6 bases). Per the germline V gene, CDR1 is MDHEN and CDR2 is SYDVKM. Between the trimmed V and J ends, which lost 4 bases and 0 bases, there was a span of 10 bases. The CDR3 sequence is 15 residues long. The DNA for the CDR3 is TGTGCCAGCAGTTCCGCGGGACTCTCCTACAATGAGCAGTTCTTC. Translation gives CASSSAGLSYNEQFF.

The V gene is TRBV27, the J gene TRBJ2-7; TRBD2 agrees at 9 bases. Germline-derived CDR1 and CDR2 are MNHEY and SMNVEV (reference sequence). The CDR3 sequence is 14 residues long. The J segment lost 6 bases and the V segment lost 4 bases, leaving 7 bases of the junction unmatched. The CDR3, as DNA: TGTGCCAGCAGTTCGGGACTAGCCCGGGGCGAGCAGTACTTC. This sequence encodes CASSSGLARGEQYF.

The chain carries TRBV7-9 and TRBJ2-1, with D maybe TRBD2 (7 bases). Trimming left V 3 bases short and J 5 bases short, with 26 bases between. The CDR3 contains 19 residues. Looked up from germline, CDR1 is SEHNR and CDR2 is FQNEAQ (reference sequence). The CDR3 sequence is CASSFHLRGRGHGDNEQFF. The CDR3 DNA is TGTGCCAGCAGCTTTCATTTACGGGGGCGGGGGCACGGAGACAATGAGCAGTTCTTC.

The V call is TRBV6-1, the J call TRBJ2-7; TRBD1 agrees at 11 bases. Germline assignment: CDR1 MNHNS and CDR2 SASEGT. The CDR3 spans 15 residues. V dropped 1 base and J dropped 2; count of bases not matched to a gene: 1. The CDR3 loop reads CASSEGTGGAYEQYF. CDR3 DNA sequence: TGTGCCAGCAGTGAAGGGACAGGGGGCGCCTACGAGCAGTACTTC.

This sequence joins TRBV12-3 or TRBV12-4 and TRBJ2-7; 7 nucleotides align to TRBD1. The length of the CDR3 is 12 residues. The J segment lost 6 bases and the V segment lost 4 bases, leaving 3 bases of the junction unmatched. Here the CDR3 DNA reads TGTGCCAGCAGTTCGACAGGGACCGAGCAGTACTTC. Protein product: CASSSTGTEQYF.